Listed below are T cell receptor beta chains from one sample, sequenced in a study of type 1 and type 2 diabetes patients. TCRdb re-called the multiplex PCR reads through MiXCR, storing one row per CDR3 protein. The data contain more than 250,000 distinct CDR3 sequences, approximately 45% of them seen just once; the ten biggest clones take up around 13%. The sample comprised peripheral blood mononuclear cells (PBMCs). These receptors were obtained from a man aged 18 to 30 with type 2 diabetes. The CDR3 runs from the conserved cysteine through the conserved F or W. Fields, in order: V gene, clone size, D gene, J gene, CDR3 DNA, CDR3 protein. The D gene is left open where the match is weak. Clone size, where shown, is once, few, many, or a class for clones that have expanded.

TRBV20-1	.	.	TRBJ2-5	TGCAGTGCTAGAGACCAGGGAACACGCGGGACCCAGTACTTC	CSARDQGTRGTQYF
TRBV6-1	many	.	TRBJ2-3	TGTGCCAGCAGTGAAATTGGGCGAGATACGCAGTATTTT	CASSEIGRDTQYF
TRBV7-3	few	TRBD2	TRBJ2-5	TGTGCCAGCAGCTCCTTAGCGGGAGAGGAGGAGACCCAGTACTTC	CASSSLAGEEETQYF
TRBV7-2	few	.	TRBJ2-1	TGTGCCAGCAGCTGGCTAGCAGGGAACCCCTCAGCCTACAATGAGCAGTTCTTC	CASSWLAGNPSAYNEQFF
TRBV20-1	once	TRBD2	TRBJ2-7	TGCAGTGCTAGAGGAAGTAGGGGACTAGCGGGAGCGAGCGAGCAGTACTTC	CSARGSRGLAGASEQYF
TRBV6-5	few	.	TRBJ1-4	TGTGCCAGCAGCATTACGGGGGGGTACCATGAAAAACTGTTTTTT	CASSITGGYHEKLFF
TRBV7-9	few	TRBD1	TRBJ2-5	TGTGCCAGCAGCCCCTGGACAGGGACCCAAGAGACCCAGTACTTC	CASSPWTGTQETQYF
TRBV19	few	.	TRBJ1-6	TGTGCCAGTAGTCCAGGACAGAATTCACCCCTCCACTTT	CASSPGQNSPLHF
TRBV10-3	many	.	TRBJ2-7	TGTGCCATGGGGTCACAGCTTTACGAGCAGTACTTC	CAMGSQLYEQYF
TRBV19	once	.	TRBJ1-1	TGTGCCATCAGTGAAGTGGGGTTTGAAGCTTTCTTT	CAISEVGFEAFF
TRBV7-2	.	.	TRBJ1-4	TGTGCCAGCAGCTCCCGGACGGCAACTAATGAAAAACTGTTTTTT	CASSSRTATNEKLFF
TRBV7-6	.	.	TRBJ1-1	TGTGCCAGCAGCTTAGCGCGAGGCACTGAAGCTTTCTTT	CASSLARGTEAFF
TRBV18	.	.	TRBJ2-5	TGTGCCAGCTCTCTCGCTCCCGGGGGCCAAGAGACCCAGTACTTC	CASSLAPGGQETQYF
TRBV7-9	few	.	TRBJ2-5	TGTGCCAGCAAGACTAGCCAAGAGACCCAGTACTTC	CASKTSQETQYF
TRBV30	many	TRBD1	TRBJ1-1	TGTGCCTGGAGGTCGGACAGGGCTGAAGCTTTCTTT	CAWRSDRAEAFF
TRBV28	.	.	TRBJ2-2	TGTGCCAGCAGTTCCTCCGGACAGTCCGCCGGGGAGCTGTTTTTT	CASSSSGQSAGELFF
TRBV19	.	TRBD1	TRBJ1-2	TGTGCCAGTAGTATGTTCGGGTCGGGACAGGGGGGAGATGGCTACACCTTC	CASSMFGSGQGGDGYTF
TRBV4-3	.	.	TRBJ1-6	TGCGCCAGCAGCCAAGATCGGGGTTCAACTTCACCCCTCCACTTT	CASSQDRGSTSPLHF
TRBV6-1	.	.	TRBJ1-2	TGTGCCAGCAGTGAGCAGGGTTCTAACTATGGCTACACCTTC	CASSEQGSNYGYTF
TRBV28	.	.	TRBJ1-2	TGTGCCAGCAGTTTAATGGGAGAGGGAGGACGCGACTATGGCTACACCTTC	CASSLMGEGGRDYGYTF
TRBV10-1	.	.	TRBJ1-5	TGCGCCAGCAGTGAAACTCGGCAAGGTCAGCCCCAGCATTTT	CASSETRQGQPQHF
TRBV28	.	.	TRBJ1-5	TGTGCCAGCAGTTTCAAGAGGGTTCAGCCCCAGCATTTT	CASSFKRVQPQHF
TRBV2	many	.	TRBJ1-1	TGTGCCAGCAGCGATCAAGGAAACATGAACACTGAAGCTTTCTTT	CASSDQGNMNTEAFF
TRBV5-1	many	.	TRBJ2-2	TGCGCCAGCAGCTATAACACCGGGGAGCTGTTTTTT	CASSYNTGELFF
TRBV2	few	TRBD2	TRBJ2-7	TGTGCCAGCAGGGGGGAAGCGGGGGGGACAAACGAGCAGTACTTC	CASRGEAGGTNEQYF
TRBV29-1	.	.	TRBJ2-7	TGCAGCGTTGAACTGGACTCCTACGAGCAGTACTTC	CSVELDSYEQYF
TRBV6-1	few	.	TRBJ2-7	TGTGCCAGCAGTGAAGTCACCGGGACTCCCTCCTACGAGCAGTACTTC	CASSEVTGTPSYEQYF
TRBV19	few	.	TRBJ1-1	TGTGCCAGTAGTGAGTTGGGGGGAACTGAAGCTTTCTTT	CASSELGGTEAFF
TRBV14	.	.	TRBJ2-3	TGTGCCAGCTCACCATACTCGGGGAGCACAGATACGCAGTATTTT	CASSPYSGSTDTQYF
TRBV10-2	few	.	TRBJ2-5	TGCGCCAGCAGTGAGCTTGGGACGGAGACCCAGTACTTC	CASSELGTETQYF
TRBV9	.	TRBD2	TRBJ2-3	TGTGCCAGCAGCTTAAGCGGGGGGGCCACAGATACGCGGTATTTT	CASSLSGGATDTRYF
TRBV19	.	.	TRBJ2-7	TGTGCCAGTAGTTTCCAGCGGAGCCCCTACGAGCAGTACTTC	CASSFQRSPYEQYF
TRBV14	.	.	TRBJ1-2	TGTGCCAGCAGCCCTCGAGATGGCGGTCACTATGGCTACACCTTC	CASSPRDGGHYGYTF
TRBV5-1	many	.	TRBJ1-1	TGCGCCAGCAGCTTGGAGGCAGGGACGAACACTGAAGCTTTCTTT	CASSLEAGTNTEAFF
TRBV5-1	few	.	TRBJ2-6	TGCGCCAGCAGCTTGGTCGTCTCTGGGGCCAACGTCCTGACTTTC	CASSLVVSGANVLTF
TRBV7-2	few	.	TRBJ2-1	TGTGCCAGCAGCTTATTCCCCTGGACCAATGAGCAGTTCTTC	CASSLFPWTNEQFF
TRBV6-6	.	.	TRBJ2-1	TGTGCCAGCAGTTACCGCCCTAGTAGCTCTAATGAGCAGTTCTTC	CASSYRPSSSNEQFF
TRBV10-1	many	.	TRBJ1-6	TGCGCCAGCAGCGGCAGGGATTCACCCCTCCACTTT	CASSGRDSPLHF
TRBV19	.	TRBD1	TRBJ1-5	TGTGCCAGTAGTCCACAGGGGGCAGGTCAGCCCCAGCATTTT	CASSPQGAGQPQHF
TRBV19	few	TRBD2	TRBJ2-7	TGTGCCAGTAGTATGGGCCTAGCGGCCTACGAGCAGTACTTC	CASSMGLAAYEQYF
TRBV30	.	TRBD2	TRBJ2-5	TGTGCCTGGGAACTTAGCGGGGCCTCTGGAACCCAGTACTTC	CAWELSGASGTQYF
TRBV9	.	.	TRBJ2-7	TGTGCCAGCAGCGTAGAACCGTCCTACGAGCAGTACTTC	CASSVEPSYEQYF
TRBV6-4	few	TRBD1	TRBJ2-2	TGTGCCACCAGCAGGGGGACCGGGACAACGAACACCGGGGAGCTGTTTTTT	CATSRGTGTTNTGELFF
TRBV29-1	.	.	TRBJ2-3	TGCAGCGCCGGGCCTGATACGCAGTATTTT	CSAGPDTQYF
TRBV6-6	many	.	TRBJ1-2	TGTGCCAGCAGTTACTCGGTCGGCTACACCTTC	CASSYSVGYTF